A single sample gave rise to the 22 T cell receptor beta chains below, sequenced in a study of metastatic and nonmetastatic thyroid tumors. TCRdb redid the clone calls on the PCR reads using MiXCR. The sample carries tens of thousands of clones, 17% recorded once. Before thyroid surgery, none of the patients had received any treatment. The sample consisted of blood. The receptor source for this set is a male donor with papillary thyroid cancer or a benign thyroid nodule (not recorded which). Some clones in this sample may be carry-over from other donors' samples.

This clone was observed a few times. The rearrangement uses TRBV28 and TRBJ1-1; D unclear. Between the trimmed V and J ends, which lost 1 base and 3 bases, there was a span of 9 bases. CDR1 is MDHEN and CDR2 is SYDVKM in the germline V gene. CDR3 size: 14 residues. CDR3 sequence: CASSLSFRDTEAFF. CDR3 sequence (DNA): TGTGCCAGCAGTTTATCATTTCGGGACACTGAAGCTTTCTTT.

The chain has TRBV20-1 and TRBJ1-1; maybe TRBD1 (5 bases). The length of the CDR3 is 17 residues. Germline V gives CDR1 DFQATT, CDR2 SNEGSKA (reference sequence). V lost 1 base and J 2 bases, leaving 20 bases between the germline ends. CDR3 in DNA: TGCAGTGCTAGAGGACCCTTGCGGGGCAGCCAAAACACTGAAGCTTTCTTT. This encodes CSARGPLRGSQNTEAFF.

The chain combines TRBV5-1 with TRBJ1-5; tentatively, D is TRBD1 (6 bases). This CDR3 has 15 amino acids. Germline assignment: CDR1 SGHRS and CDR2 YFSETQ. V lost 0 bases to trimming and J lost 5 bases, with 12 bases between them. The CDR3: CASSLGGQGYQPQHF. CDR3 nucleotides: TGCGCCAGCAGCTTGGGAGGGCAGGGGTATCAGCCCCAGCATTTT. Using reference TRBV5-1 and TRBJ1-5 for the parts outside the CDR3, the full variable domain is KAGVTQTPRYLIKTRGQQVTLSCSPISGHRSVSWYQQTPGQGLQFLFEYFSETQRNKGNFPGRFSGRQFSNSRSEMNVSTLELGDSALYLCASSLGGQGYQPQHFGDGTRLSIL.

The genes are TRBV20-1 and TRBJ2-7; TRBD1 matches 8 bases. The CDR3 spans 16 residues. Germline assignment: CDR1 DFQATT and CDR2 SNEGSKA (reference sequence). Trimming cost V 5 bases and J 2 bases; bases outside gene matches: 14. CDR3: CSALPTDRARAYEQYF. DNA for the CDR3: TGCAGTGCTCTCCCGACGGACAGGGCGAGGGCCTACGAGCAGTACTTC.

This clone was observed many times. The rearrangement links TRBV7-9 to TRBJ2-7; D remains unclear. V shed 3 bases and J shed 5 bases, with 8 bases lying between them. The CDR3 has 12 residues. The germline gives CDR1 SEHNR, CDR2 FQNEAQ (reference sequence). For the CDR3, the DNA is TGTGCCAGCAGCTTGGGGATGGACGAGCAGTACTTC. This encodes CASSLGMDEQYF. Combining the CDR3 with reference TRBV7-9 and TRBJ2-7 gives the whole variable domain DTGVSQNPRHKITKRGQNVTFRCDPISEHNRLYWYRQTLGQGPEFLTYFQNEAQLEKSRLLSDRFSAERPKGSFSTLEIQRTEQGDSAMYLCASSLGMDEQYFGPGTRLTVT.

This clone was observed once. This sequence joins TRBV18 and TRBJ2-1; D is unclear. Trimming stripped 4 bases from V and 5 bases from J, with 15 bases between. The germline gives CDR1 KGHSH, CDR2 LQKENI. The CDR3 extends over 15 amino acids. This chain's CDR3 is CASSLTRMADNEQFF. For the CDR3, the DNA is TGTGCCAGCTCACTCACCAGGATGGCCGACAATGAGCAGTTCTTC.

Remarks on this clone: One base away lies a much larger clone, so this may be a sequencing read error. The gene calls are TRBV12-3 or TRBV12-4 and TRBJ2-5; 8 bases line up with TRBD2. With V trimmed by 3 bases and J by 1 base, 4 bases remained unmatched. This CDR3 spans 15 amino acids. The CDR3 coding sequence is TGTGCCAGCAGTTTCGTAACTAGCGGCCAAGAGACCCAGTACTTC. It translates to CASSFVTSGQETQYF.

This clone has a count of ten or more. The chain uses TRBV30 and TRBJ1-2, with D unresolved. Germline V gene data show CDR1 as GTSNPN and CDR2 as SVGIG (reference sequence). The CDR3 contains 13 residues. V gave up 0 bases and J gave up 3 bases, with 8 bases separating them. The CDR3 DNA sequence: TGTGCCTGGAGTGTCTATCTACACTATGGCTACACCTTC. Its protein product is CAWSVYLHYGYTF.

This clone was seen many times. The chain employs TRBV2 and TRBJ1-2; D ambiguous. With 7 bases removed from V and 9 bases from J, the gap between germline ends came to 27 bases. This CDR3 has 16 amino acids. Germline lookup yields CDR1 SNHLY and CDR2 FYNNEI. Here the CDR3 reads CASIQNRGRSADSYTF. CDR3 DNA: TGTGCCAGCATCCAAAACAGAGGGCGGTCAGCTGATAGCTACACCTTC.

Concerning this clone: The sample contains more than one DNA sequence encoding this CDR3. This chain links TRBV20-1 with TRBJ2-1, with D unclear. Trimming shortened V by 4 bases and J by 4 bases, and 20 bases separated the two germline ends. The length of the CDR3 is 16 residues. Germline CDR1 and CDR2: DFQATT and SNEGSKA (reference sequence). The CDR3 is CSAIHPHGGAYNEQFF. CDR3 DNA: TGCAGTGCTATTCACCCGCATGGCGGTGCGTACAATGAGCAGTTCTTC.

The chain couples TRBV2 to TRBJ2-7; 7 positions agree with TRBD1. V lost 4 bases to trimming and J lost 2 bases; unmatched junction nucleotides: 5. This CDR3 contains 14 residues. Germline lookup yields CDR1 SNHLY and CDR2 FYNNEI. As DNA, the CDR3 is TGTGCCAGCAGTGGAATCGGACAGGCCTACGAGCAGTACTTC. Amino acids: CASSGIGQAYEQYF.

Concerning this clone itself: With a much larger clone just one base away, this may be a read error. Other DNA sequences in this specimen translate into the identical CDR3. This chain uses TRBV29-1 with TRBJ2-2; D unresolved. V was shortened by 5 bases and J by 3 bases, with 13 bases between the two germline ends. This CDR3 is 14 amino acids long. Germline V gene data show CDR1 as SQVTM and CDR2 as ANQGSEA. The CDR3 sequence is CSVSGKTDTGELFF. The CDR3 nucleotides are TGCAGCGTTAGTGGAAAGACGGACACCGGGGAGCTGTTTTTT.

This clone is medium-sized in the sample. The chain carries TRBV28 and TRBJ2-3; 10 positions agree with TRBD2. The CDR3 has 16 residues. The V gene's germline CDR1 is MDHEN and CDR2 SYDVKM. The junction had 3 bases not matched to a gene; V was cut back by 2 bases and J by 1 base. DNA for the CDR3: TGTGCCAGCAGTTTAAGGCTAGCGGGGGGCACAGATACGCAGTATTTT. Amino acids: CASSLRLAGGTDTQYF.

The sample holds many counts of this clone. The chain is built from TRBV11-2 and TRBJ2-2; 13 nucleotides match TRBD2. The V segment lost 5 bases and the J segment 6 bases; nucleotides outside the gene matches: 3. There are 15 residues in the CDR3. CDR1 and CDR2 (germline): SGHAT, FQNNGV. The CDR3 bases are TGTGCCAGCAGCCTCGGACTAGCGGGAGCCGGGGAGCTGTTTTTT. It translates to CASSLGLAGAGELFF.

The sample holds many counts of this clone. The gene calls are TRBV15 and TRBJ2-5; D call uncertain. Deletions cut 2 bases from V and 5 bases from J, with 9 bases between. The germline V gene encodes CDR1 LNHNV and CDR2 YYDKDF (reference sequence). The CDR3 is 13 amino acids. DNA for the CDR3: TGTGCCACCAGCAGACAGGATGTGGAGACCCAGTACTTC. It encodes CATSRQDVETQYF.

The table lists this clone with many counts. The chain joins TRBV20-1 to TRBJ2-5, with D possibly TRBD2 on 5 matching bases. CDR3 length equals 15 residues. The V gene's germline CDR1 is DFQATT and CDR2 SNEGSKA (reference sequence). V gave up 1 base and J gave up 5 bases, with 17 bases separating them. The CDR3 DNA follows: TGCAGTGCTAGAGGGACTGCGGGTCGGGTGGAGACCCAGTACTTC. Translating it yields CSARGTAGRVETQYF.

In its sample, this clone was seen many times. This chain uses TRBV6-1 with TRBJ1-2; D is unresolved. This CDR3 is 13 amino acids long. CDR1 and CDR2 (germline): MNHNS, SASEGT. V gave up 2 bases and J gave up 7 bases, with 11 bases separating them. The CDR3 DNA follows: TGTGCCAGCAGTGAACCCCCAGGAATTGGCTACACCTTC. Its translation: CASSEPPGIGYTF.

This clone turned up a few times. A single base separates this from a much larger clone, so it may be a read error. Additional DNA sequences in this sample encode the identical CDR3. The chain carries TRBV5-1 and TRBJ2-5; D may match TRBD1 or TRBD2 (7 bases each). CDR1 and CDR2 from the germline V gene are SGHRS and YFSETQ. The CDR3 totals 13 residues. In DNA, the CDR3 is TGTGCCAGCAGGGAGGGGGCCAGGGGCCCCCAGTACTTC. It yields the protein CASREGARGPQYF.

As regards this clone: Compared with germline, one end of the junction differs, possibly owing to a read error. The chain uses TRBV6-1 and TRBJ1-1, with TRBD1 as a possible D gene (5 bases). This CDR3 contains 14 residues. Germline V gene lookup returns CDR1 MNHNS and CDR2 SASEGT. The CDR3 loop is CASSGGRWCTESFF. The CDR3, as DNA: TGTGCCAGCAGCGGGGGACGTTGGTGCACTGAATCTTTCTTT.

The chain joins TRBV30 to TRBJ2-7; 9 bases match TRBD1. V lost 4 bases and J lost 6; bases outside the gene matches: 10. Germline V gene sequence: CDR1 GTSNPN, CDR2 SVGIG (reference sequence). The CDR3 is made up of 14 amino acids. CDR3 DNA: TGTGCCTGGAATTGGGACAGGGTAAACAGCGAGCAGTACTTC. This encodes CAWNWDRVNSEQYF.

This rearrangement joins TRBV12-3 or TRBV12-4 to TRBJ2-7; perhaps TRBD1 as D (6 bases). With 6 bases removed from V and 3 bases from J, the gap between germline ends came to 18 bases. This CDR3 region has 15 residues. For the CDR3, the DNA is TGTGCCAGCAGCCCGACAGGATTTCAGAACTACGAGCAGTACTTC. Translating it yields CASSPTGFQNYEQYF.

This clone appeared many times. The gene calls are TRBV2 and TRBJ2-7, with TRBD2 as a possible D gene (5 bases). The ends were cut back, 6 bases at V and 0 bases at J, with 15 bases in the middle. The germline V gene has CDR1 SNHLY and CDR2 FYNNEI. The CDR3 has 15 residues. This CDR3 reads CASRSLTGSSYEQYF. CDR3 coding DNA: TGTGCCAGCAGGTCGCTAACGGGGAGCTCCTACGAGCAGTACTTC.